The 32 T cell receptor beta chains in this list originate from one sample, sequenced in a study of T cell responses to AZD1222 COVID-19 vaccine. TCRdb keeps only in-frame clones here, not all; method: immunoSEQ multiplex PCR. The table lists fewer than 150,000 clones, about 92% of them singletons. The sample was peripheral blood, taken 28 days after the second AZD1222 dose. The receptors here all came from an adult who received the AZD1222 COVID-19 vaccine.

As DNA, the CDR3 is TGTGCCAGCAGCCGACAAAGATATAGCAATCAGCCCCAGCATTTT. Its protein is CASSRQRYSNQPQHF. This chain links TRBV6-5 with TRBJ1-5, with D hard to call. V lost 6 bases and J lost 0, with 12 bases in between. Germline CDR1 is MNHEY and CDR2 is SVGAGI. The CDR3 has 15 residues.

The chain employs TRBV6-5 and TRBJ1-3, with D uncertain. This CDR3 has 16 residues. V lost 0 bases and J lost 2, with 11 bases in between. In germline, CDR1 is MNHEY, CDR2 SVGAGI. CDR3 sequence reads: CASSYSLQKAGNTIYF. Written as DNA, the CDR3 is TGTGCCAGCAGTTACTCCCTACAGAAAGCTGGAAACACCATATATTTT.

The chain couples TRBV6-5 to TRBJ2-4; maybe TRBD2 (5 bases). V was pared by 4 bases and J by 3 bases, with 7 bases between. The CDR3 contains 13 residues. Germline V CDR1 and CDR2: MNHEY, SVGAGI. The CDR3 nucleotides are TGTGCCAGCAGTTTCGGGGACAAAAACATTCAGTACTTC. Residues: CASSFGDKNIQYF.

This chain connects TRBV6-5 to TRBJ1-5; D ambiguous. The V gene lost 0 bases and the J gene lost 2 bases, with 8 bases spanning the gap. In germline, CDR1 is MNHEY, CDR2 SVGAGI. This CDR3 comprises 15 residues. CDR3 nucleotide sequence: TGTGCCAGCAGTTACTCGATCGGGGGCAATCAGCCCCAGCATTTT. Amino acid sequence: CASSYSIGGNQPQHF.

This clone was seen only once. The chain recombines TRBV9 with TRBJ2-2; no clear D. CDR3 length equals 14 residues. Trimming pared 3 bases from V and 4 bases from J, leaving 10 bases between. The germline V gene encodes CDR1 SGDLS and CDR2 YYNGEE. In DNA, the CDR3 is TGTGCCAGCAGCGCCCTCACGGGCACCGGGGAGCTGTTTTTT. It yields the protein CASSALTGTGELFF.

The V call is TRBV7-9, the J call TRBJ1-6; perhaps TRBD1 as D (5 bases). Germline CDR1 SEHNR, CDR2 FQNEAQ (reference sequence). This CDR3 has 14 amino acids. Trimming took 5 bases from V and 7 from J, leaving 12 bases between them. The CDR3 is CASSRDLGNSPLHF. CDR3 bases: TGTGCCAGCAGCCGGGACCTCGGGAATTCACCCCTCCACTTT.

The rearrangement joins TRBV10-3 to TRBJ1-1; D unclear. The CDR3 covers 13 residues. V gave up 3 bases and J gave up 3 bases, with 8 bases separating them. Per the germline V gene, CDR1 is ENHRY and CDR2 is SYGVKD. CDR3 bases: TGTGCCATCAGTGACAGGCCGGACACTGAAGCTTTCTTT. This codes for CAISDRPDTEAFF.

The CDR3: CASSYRTEGTSYTF. In DNA form, the CDR3 reads TGTGCCAGCAGTTACCGCACCGAGGGGACGAGCTACACCTTC. V usage is TRBV6-5 and J usage is TRBJ1-2, with D tentatively TRBD1 (5 bases). The CDR3 has 14 amino acids. V was trimmed by 2 bases and J by 9 bases, leaving 16 bases between them. Looked up from germline, CDR1 is MNHEY and CDR2 is SVGAGI.

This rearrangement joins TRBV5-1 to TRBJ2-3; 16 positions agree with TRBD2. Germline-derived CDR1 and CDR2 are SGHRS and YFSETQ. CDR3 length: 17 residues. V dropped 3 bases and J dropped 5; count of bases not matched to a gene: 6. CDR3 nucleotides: TGCGCCAGCAGCTCCGGGACTAGCGGGGGGGCAATAGATACGCAGTATTTT. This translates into CASSSGTSGGAIDTQYF. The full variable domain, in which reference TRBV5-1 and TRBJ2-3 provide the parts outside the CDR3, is KAGVTQTPRYLIKTRGQQVTLSCSPISGHRSVSWYQQTPGQGLQFLFEYFSETQRNKGNFPGRFSGRQFSNSRSEMNVSTLELGDSALYLCASSSGTSGGAIDTQYFGPGTRLTVL.

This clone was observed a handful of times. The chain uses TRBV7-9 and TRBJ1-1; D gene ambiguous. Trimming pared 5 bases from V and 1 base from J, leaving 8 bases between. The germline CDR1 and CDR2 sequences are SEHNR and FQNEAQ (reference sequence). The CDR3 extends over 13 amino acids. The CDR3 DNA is TGTGCCAGCAGCGATTTCGGGAACACTGAAGCTTTCTTT. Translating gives CASSDFGNTEAFF.

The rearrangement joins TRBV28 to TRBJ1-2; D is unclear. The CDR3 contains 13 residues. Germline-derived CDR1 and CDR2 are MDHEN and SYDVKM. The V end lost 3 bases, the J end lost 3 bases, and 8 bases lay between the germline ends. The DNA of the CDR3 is TGTGCCAGCAGTTTCCAGGATTACTATGGCTACACCTTC. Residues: CASSFQDYYGYTF.

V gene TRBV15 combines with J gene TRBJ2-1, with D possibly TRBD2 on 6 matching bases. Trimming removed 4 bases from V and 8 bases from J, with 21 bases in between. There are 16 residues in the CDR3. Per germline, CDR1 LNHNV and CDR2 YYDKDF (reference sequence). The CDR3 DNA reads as TGTGCCACCAGCAATCCCGTGGGTGAGACTAGATATGAGCAGTTCTTC. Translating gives CATSNPVGETRYEQFF.

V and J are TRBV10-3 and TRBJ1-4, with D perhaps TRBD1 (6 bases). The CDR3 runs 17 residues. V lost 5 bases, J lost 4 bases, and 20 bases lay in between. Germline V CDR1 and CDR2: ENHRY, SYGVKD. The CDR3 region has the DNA TGTGCCATCAGTCCAGAGGGGAGGACAGTGTATAATGAAAAACTGTTTTTT. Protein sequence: CAISPEGRTVYNEKLFF.

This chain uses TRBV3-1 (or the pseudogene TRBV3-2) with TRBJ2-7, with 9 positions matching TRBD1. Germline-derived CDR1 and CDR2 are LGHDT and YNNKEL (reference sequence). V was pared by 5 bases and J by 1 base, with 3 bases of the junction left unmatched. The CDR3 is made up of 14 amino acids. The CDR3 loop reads CASSYGTGSYEQYF. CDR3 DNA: TGTGCCAGCAGCTACGGGACAGGGTCCTACGAGCAGTACTTC.

CDR3 DNA sequence: TGTGCCAGCAGCTTATCATGGGGCTCTGGAAACACCATATATTTT. This codes for CASSLSWGSGNTIYF. V and J are TRBV7-6 and TRBJ1-3; D is ambiguous. The V gene lost 2 bases and the J gene lost 0 bases, with 8 bases spanning the gap. Germline V lookup: CDR1 SGHVS, CDR2 FNYEAQ. The CDR3 spans 15 residues.

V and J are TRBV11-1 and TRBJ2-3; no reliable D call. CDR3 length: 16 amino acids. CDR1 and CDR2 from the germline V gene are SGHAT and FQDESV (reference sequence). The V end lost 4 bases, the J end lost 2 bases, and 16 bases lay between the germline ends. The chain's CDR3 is CASSSPLGALTDTQYF. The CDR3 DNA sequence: TGTGCCAGCAGCTCGCCCTTAGGCGCGCTCACAGATACGCAGTATTTT.

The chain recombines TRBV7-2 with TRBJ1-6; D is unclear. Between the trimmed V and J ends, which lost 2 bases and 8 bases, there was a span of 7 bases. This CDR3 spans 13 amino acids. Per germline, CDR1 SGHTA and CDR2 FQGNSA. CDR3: CASSLPVHSPLHF. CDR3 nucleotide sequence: TGTGCCAGCAGCTTACCCGTGCATTCACCCCTCCACTTT.

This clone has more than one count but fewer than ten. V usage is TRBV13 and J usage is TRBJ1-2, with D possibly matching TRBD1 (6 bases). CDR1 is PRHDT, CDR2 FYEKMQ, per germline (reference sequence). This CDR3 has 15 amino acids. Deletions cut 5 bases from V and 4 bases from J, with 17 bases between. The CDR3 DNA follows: TGTGCCAGCAGCCCTCCCACAGGGTTGAGCTATGGCTACACCTTC. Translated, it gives CASSPPTGLSYGYTF.

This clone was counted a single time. For the CDR3, the DNA is TGTGCCAGCTCACCACCGGGGGCTCAGGAGACCCAGTACTTC. It encodes CASSPPGAQETQYF. The chain uses TRBV18 and TRBJ2-5, with D maybe TRBD1 (6 bases). Trimming removed 0 bases from V and 5 bases from J, with 10 bases in between. In germline, CDR1 is KGHSH, CDR2 LQKENI. This CDR3 has 14 residues.

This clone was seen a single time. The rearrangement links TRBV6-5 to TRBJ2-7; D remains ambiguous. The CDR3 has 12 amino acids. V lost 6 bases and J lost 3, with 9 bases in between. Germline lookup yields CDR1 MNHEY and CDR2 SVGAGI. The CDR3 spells CASSATHYEQYF. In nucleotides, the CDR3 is TGTGCCAGCAGCGCGACCCACTACGAGCAGTACTTC.

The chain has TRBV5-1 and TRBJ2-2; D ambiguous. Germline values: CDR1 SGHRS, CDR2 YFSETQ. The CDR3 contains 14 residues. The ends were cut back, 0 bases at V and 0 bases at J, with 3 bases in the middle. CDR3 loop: CASSLVTNTGELFF. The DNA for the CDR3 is TGCGCCAGCAGCTTGGTCACGAACACCGGGGAGCTGTTTTTT.

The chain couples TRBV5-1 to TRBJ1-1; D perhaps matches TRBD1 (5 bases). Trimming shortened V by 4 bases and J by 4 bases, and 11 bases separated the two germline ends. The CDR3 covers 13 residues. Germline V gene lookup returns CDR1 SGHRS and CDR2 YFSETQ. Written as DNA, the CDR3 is TGCGCCAGCAGCCCGACAGTGGCCACTGAAGCTTTCTTT. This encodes CASSPTVATEAFF.

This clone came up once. CDR3 in DNA: TGTGCCAGCCGTGACACGAGCGCTGAAGCTTTCTTT. Translation gives CASRDTSAEAFF. The genes are TRBV7-9 and TRBJ1-1; D is uncertain. The CDR3 length is 12 residues. Germline CDR1 reads SEHNR; CDR2 reads FQNEAQ (reference sequence). V lost 8 bases and J 6 bases, leaving 13 bases between the germline ends.

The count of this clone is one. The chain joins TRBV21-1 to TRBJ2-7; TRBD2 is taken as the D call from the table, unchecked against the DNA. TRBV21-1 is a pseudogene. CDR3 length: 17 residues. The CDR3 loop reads CASSKNIRLASTYEQYF. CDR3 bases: TGTGCCAGCAGCAAGAATATAAGGCTAGCGTCTACCTACGAGCAGTACTTC.

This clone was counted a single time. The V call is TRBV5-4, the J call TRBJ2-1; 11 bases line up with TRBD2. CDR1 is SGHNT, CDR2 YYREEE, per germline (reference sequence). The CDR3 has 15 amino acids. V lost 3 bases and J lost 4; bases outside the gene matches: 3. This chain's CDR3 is CASSSRLAGYNEQFF. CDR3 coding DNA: TGTGCCAGCAGCTCCCGACTAGCGGGGTACAATGAGCAGTTCTTC.

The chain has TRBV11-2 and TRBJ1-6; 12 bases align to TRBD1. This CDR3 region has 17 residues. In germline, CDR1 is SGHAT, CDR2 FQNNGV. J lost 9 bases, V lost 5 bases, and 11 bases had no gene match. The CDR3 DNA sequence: TGTGCCAGCAGCACACGGGACAGGGGGCAAAAAGGTTCACCCCTCCACTTT. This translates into CASSTRDRGQKGSPLHF.

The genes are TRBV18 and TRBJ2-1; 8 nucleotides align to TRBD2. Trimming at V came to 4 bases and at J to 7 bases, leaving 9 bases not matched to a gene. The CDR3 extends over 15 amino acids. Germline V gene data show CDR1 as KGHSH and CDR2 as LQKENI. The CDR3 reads CASSQEAGVWNEQFF. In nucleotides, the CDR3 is TGTGCCAGCTCACAGGAAGCGGGAGTTTGGAATGAGCAGTTCTTC. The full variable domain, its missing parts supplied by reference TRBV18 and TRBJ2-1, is NAGVMQNPRHLVRRRGQEARLRCSPMKGHSHVYWYRQLPEEGLKFMVYLQKENIIDESGMPKERFSAEFPKEGPSILRIQQVVRGDSAAYFCASSQEAGVWNEQFFGPGTRLTVL.

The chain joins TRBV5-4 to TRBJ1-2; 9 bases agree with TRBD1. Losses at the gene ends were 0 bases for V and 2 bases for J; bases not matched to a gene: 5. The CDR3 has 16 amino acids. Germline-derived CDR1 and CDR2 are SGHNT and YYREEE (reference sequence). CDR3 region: CASSLDLGQGNYGYTF. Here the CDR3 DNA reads TGTGCCAGCAGCTTGGACCTAGGACAGGGGAACTATGGCTACACCTTC.

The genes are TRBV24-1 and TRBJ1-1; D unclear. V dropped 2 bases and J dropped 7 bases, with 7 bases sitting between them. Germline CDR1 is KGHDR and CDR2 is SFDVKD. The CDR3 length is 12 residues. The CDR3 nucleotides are TGTGCCACCAGTGATTCAGGTCATGAAGCTTTCTTT. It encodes CATSDSGHEAFF.

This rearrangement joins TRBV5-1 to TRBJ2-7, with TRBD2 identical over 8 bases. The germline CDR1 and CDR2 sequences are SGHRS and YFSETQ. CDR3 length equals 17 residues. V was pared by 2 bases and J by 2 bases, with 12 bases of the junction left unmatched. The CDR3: CASSLGPSGSGPYEQYF. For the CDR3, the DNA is TGCGCCAGCAGCTTAGGCCCGAGCGGGAGTGGCCCCTACGAGCAGTACTTC.

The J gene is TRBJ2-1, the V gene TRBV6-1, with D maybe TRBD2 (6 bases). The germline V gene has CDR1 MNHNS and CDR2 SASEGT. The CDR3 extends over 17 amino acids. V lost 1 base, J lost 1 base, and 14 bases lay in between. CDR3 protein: CASSEVGRMGSYNEQFF. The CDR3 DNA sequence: TGTGCCAGCAGTGAAGTAGGGAGGATGGGGTCCTACAATGAGCAGTTCTTC.

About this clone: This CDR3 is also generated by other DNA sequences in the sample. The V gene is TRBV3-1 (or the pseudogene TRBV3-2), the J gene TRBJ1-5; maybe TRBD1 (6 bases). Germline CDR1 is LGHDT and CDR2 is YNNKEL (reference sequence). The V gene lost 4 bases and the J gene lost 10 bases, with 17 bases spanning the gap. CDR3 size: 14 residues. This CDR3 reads CASSPEGGVQPQHF. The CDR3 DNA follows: TGTGCCAGCAGCCCCGAGGGGGGGGTTCAACCCCAGCATTTT.